The clone carrying this T cell receptor beta chain was seen repeatedly, ten times or more. No antigen is known for it. The data are from a study of T cells after yellow fever vaccination. In the study overall: When fractions had low cell numbers, they were prepared with SMART-Seq v4 Ultra Low Input.

It was through 5'RACE template switching that TCR cDNA was made, with a universal primer site and UMIs added. Each CDR3 protein gets one entry after TCRdb re-called the 5' RACE reads with MiXCR. The table lists 150,000 to 200,000 distinct CDR3 sequences, over 7% of them singletons. This CDR3 has 9 residues. V was clipped by 8 bases and J by 8 bases, with 9 bases between them. CDR1 SQVTM and CDR2 ANQGSEA come from the germline V gene. General study points: Few clonotypes appeared in both CD4 and CD8 compartments. Post-booster repertoires contained most primary-vaccination clones again (about 95% CD4, about 88% CD8).

The J gene is TRBJ1-2, the V gene TRBV29-1; D gene ambiguous. The clonotype comes from a man younger than 35 who received the YFV17D yellow fever vaccine. The input for sequencing was CD8+ T cells sorted from PBMCs, taken 45 days after the yellow fever booster vaccination. The CDR3 sequence is CSSLPGYTF. The CDR3 nucleotides read TGCAGCTCCCTGCCCGGCTACACCTTC.